These 27 T cell receptor beta chains came from one sample sequenced in a study of blood T cell repertoires in COVID-19. The method was immunoSEQ multiplex PCR; TCRdb's version includes in-frame clones alone and lacks a portion of them. The table lists some 290,000 clones, 90% of them singletons. The sequenced sample consisted of peripheral blood. All receptors derive from a middle-aged woman with COVID-19, enrolled during active disease.

V and J are TRBV7-8 and TRBJ1-5; a weak D match, TRBD1 (5 bases). This CDR3 is 12 amino acids long. Germline assignment: CDR1 SGHVS and CDR2 FQNEAQ. Trimming shortened V by 2 bases and J by 8 bases, and 7 bases separated the two germline ends. This CDR3 reads CASSLRGEPQHF. Here the CDR3 DNA reads TGTGCCAGCAGCTTAAGGGGTGAGCCCCAGCATTTT.

J is TRBJ2-7 and V is TRBV5-4; the D gene is possibly TRBD1 (5 bases). V gave up 3 bases and J gave up 9 bases, with 16 bases separating them. The CDR3 consists of 13 residues. From germline, CDR1 is SGHNT and CDR2 YYREEE (reference sequence). The CDR3 nucleotides read TGTGCCAGCAGCTCCGTAGACAGTCGTTGGCAGTACTTC. Translation gives CASSSVDSRWQYF.

This chain links TRBV7-2 with TRBJ1-2, with TRBD1 matching over 7 bases. Germline V gives CDR1 SGHTA, CDR2 FQGNSA. Germline trimming cut 8 bases from V and 5 bases from J; bases unmatched to any gene: 17. This CDR3 contains 16 residues. The CDR3 loop is CASSQGSTTSAYGYTF. The DNA for the CDR3 is TGTGCCAGCTCACAGGGGTCCACAACCAGTGCTTATGGCTACACCTTC.

This clone was observed a handful of times. The J gene is TRBJ1-6, the V gene TRBV28; TRBD1 matches at 8 bases. Looked up from germline, CDR1 is MDHEN and CDR2 is SYDVKM. J lost 9 bases, V lost 4 bases, and 11 bases had no gene match. CDR3 size: 16 residues. The CDR3 DNA is TGTGCCAGCAGTTCTCGAACAGGACAGGGCCGTTCACCCCTCCACTTT. This codes for CASSSRTGQGRSPLHF.

The genes are TRBV9 and TRBJ1-1; 9 bases align to TRBD1. This CDR3 is 16 amino acids long. Germline CDR1 is SGDLS and CDR2 is YYNGEE. Germline trimming cut 0 bases from V and 0 bases from J; bases unmatched to any gene: 3. CDR3 coding DNA: TGTGCCAGCAGCGTAGGGGACAGGGTACTGAACACTGAAGCTTTCTTT. This sequence encodes CASSVGDRVLNTEAFF.

The rearrangement links TRBV5-6 to TRBJ1-5; no clear D gene. Trimming removed 2 bases at V and 4 bases at J, with 10 bases between. The CDR3 is 14 amino acids. Germline CDR1 reads SGHDT; CDR2 reads YYEEEE. The CDR3 region is CASSLYEVNQPQHF. CDR3 coding DNA: TGTGCCAGCAGCTTATACGAGGTGAATCAGCCCCAGCATTTT.

This chain connects TRBV5-1 to TRBJ2-5; no firm D call. The V end was cut by 5 bases, the J end by 5 bases, with 13 bases between. This CDR3 contains 13 residues. Germline CDR1 reads SGHRS; CDR2 reads YFSETQ. CDR3 in DNA: TGCGCCAGCAGACCCTGGTCGCGGGAGACCCAGTACTTC. It specifies CASRPWSRETQYF.

This sequence joins TRBV15 and TRBJ2-2; D ambiguous. This CDR3 contains 15 residues. Trimming removed 0 bases at V and 7 bases at J, with 12 bases between. Germline CDR1 reads LNHNV; CDR2 reads YYDKDF (reference sequence). CDR3 loop: CATSRDRSLYGELFF. CDR3 in DNA: TGTGCCACCAGCAGAGATCGGTCTTTGTACGGGGAGCTGTTTTTT.

The CDR3: CASSYSAPSEQYF. The CDR3 DNA reads TGTGCCAGCAGTTACTCCGCCCCGAGCGAGCAGTACTTC. The chain couples TRBV6-5 to TRBJ2-7; D is unresolved. The CDR3 loop spans 13 amino acids. Trimming removed 0 bases from V and 6 bases from J, with 9 bases in between. Germline V gene sequence: CDR1 MNHEY, CDR2 SVGAGI.

The chain employs TRBV3-1 (or the pseudogene TRBV3-2) and TRBJ1-2; the match to TRBD1 covers 7 bases. The V gene's germline CDR1 is LGHDT and CDR2 YNNKEL (reference sequence). V shed 1 base and J 6 bases; nucleotides not matched to a gene: 8. This CDR3 region has 15 residues. As DNA, the CDR3 is TGTGCCAGCAGCCAAGTGAACAGGGGTAGGGATGGCTACACCTTC. Amino acids: CASSQVNRGRDGYTF.

The rearrangement uses TRBV19 and TRBJ2-7; 9 bases are a match to TRBD1. CDR1 is LNHDA, CDR2 SQIVND, per germline (reference sequence). The CDR3 is made up of 15 amino acids. The ends lost 7 bases at V and 4 bases at J; junction bases unmatched: 11. The CDR3 loop is CASTGPGTGKYEQYF. DNA for the CDR3: TGTGCCAGTACCGGACCCGGGACAGGGAAGTACGAGCAGTACTTC.

The chain uses TRBV7-3 and TRBJ2-2, with no clear D. CDR1 is SGHTA, CDR2 FQGTGA, per germline. The V and J ends lost 5 bases and 0 bases respectively, with 13 bases between them. This CDR3 comprises 16 residues. CDR3 nucleotide sequence: TGTGCCAGCAGCCTCCGACTGCTCGCGAACACCGGGGAGCTGTTTTTT. This gives the protein CASSLRLLANTGELFF.

This rearrangement joins TRBV19 to TRBJ2-7, with TRBD1 as a possible D gene (6 bases). Germline V gene data show CDR1 as LNHDA and CDR2 as SQIVND (reference sequence). The CDR3 consists of 13 residues. The V gene lost 9 bases and the J gene lost 2 bases, with 14 bases spanning the gap. CDR3 sequence: CASGQSRAYEQYF. The CDR3, as DNA: TGTGCCAGCGGACAGTCACGGGCCTACGAGCAGTACTTC.

The chain has TRBV11-2 and TRBJ2-2; 12 bases map to TRBD2. With 5 bases clipped from V and 8 bases from J, the junction kept 9 bases outside the gene matches. Germline CDR1 is SGHAT and CDR2 is FQNNGV. The CDR3 consists of 16 residues. CDR3 nucleotides: TGTGCCAGCAGCACCACTAGCGGGAGGATTATAGGGGAGCTGTTTTTT. Protein product: CASSTTSGRIIGELFF.

The genes are TRBV19 and TRBJ1-5; D not certain. Germline V gene sequence: CDR1 LNHDA, CDR2 SQIVND (reference sequence). Trimming removed 0 bases from V and 5 bases from J, with 11 bases in between. The CDR3 contains 15 residues. The CDR3 loop is CASSIDGGYHQPQHF. The CDR3 DNA sequence: TGTGCCAGTAGTATAGATGGAGGGTACCATCAGCCCCAGCATTTT.

On this clone itself: A read error may produce the germline difference seen at one junction end. The chain carries TRBV11-2 and TRBJ1-4; TRBD1 matches 7 bases. Germline CDR1 SGHAT, CDR2 FQNNGV. This CDR3 has 14 residues. Here the CDR3 reads CASRLGQANEKLFF. In DNA form, the CDR3 reads TGTGCCAGCAGATTAGGACAGGCAAATGAAAAACTGTTTTTT.

This clone was detected only once. The V gene is TRBV18, the J gene TRBJ1-5, with 9 bases identical to TRBD1. Germline CDR1 KGHSH, CDR2 LQKENI. Unmatched junction bases numbered 7, after V lost 3 bases and J lost 4 bases. The CDR3 consists of 16 residues. CDR3 amino acids: CASSPARQGENQPQHF. The DNA for the CDR3 is TGTGCCAGCTCACCGGCTCGACAGGGGGAAAATCAGCCCCAGCATTTT.

V is TRBV18 and J is TRBJ1-1; D is unresolved. V lost 3 bases to trimming and J lost 6 bases, with 8 bases between them. This CDR3 is 12 amino acids long. The germline V gene encodes CDR1 KGHSH and CDR2 LQKENI. This CDR3 is CASSPVGSEAFF. CDR3 bases: TGTGCCAGCTCACCGGTGGGCTCTGAAGCTTTCTTT. The complete variable domain, with remaining parts taken from reference TRBV18 and TRBJ1-1, reads NAGVMQNPRHLVRRRGQEARLRCSPMKGHSHVYWYRQLPEEGLKFMVYLQKENIIDESGMPKERFSAEFPKEGPSILRIQQVVRGDSAAYFCASSPVGSEAFFGQGTRLTVV.

This sequence joins TRBV11-3 and TRBJ2-2, with 8 bases fitting TRBD1. The CDR3 covers 16 residues. CDR1 and CDR2 (germline): SGHNT, YENEEA. The V gene end was trimmed by 1 base and the J gene end by 0 bases; junction bases not matched to a gene: 1. The CDR3 reads CASSLAQGANTGELFF. The CDR3 DNA sequence: TGTGCCAGCAGCTTAGCACAGGGGGCGAACACCGGGGAGCTGTTTTTT. Variable domain in full (rest from reference TRBV11-3 and TRBJ2-2): EAGVVQSPRYKIIEKKQPVAFWCNPISGHNTLYWYLQNLGQGPELLIRYENEEAVDDSQLPKDRFSAERLKGVDSTLKIQPAELGDSAVYLCASSLAQGANTGELFFGEGSRLTVL.

The chain is built from TRBV4-3 and TRBJ2-5, with D hard to call. The V end was cut by 3 bases, the J end by 4 bases, with 6 bases between. Germline CDR1 reads LGHNA; CDR2 reads YSLEER. This CDR3 comprises 12 residues. The CDR3 DNA reads TGCGCCAGCAGCCACCCCGGAGAGACCCAGTACTTC. It translates to CASSHPGETQYF.

V and J are TRBV6-5 and TRBJ2-5; 9 positions match TRBD1. CDR1 and CDR2 from the germline V gene are MNHEY and SVGAGI. CDR3 length equals 15 residues. Trimming removed 1 base from V and 5 bases from J; junction bases left unmatched: 5. CDR3 in DNA: TGTGCCAGCAGTTACTTCGGGACAGGGTCGGAGACCCAGTACTTC. It codes for CASSYFGTGSETQYF.

The V call is TRBV4-1, the J call TRBJ1-2; no clear D gene. Trimming took 0 bases from V and 4 from J, leaving 12 bases between them. The CDR3 length is 15 residues. Germline-derived CDR1 and CDR2 are MGHRA and YSYEKL. The CDR3 loop is CASSQERARGYGYTF. CDR3 DNA: TGCGCCAGCAGCCAAGAACGTGCTCGGGGCTATGGCTACACCTTC.

The V gene is TRBV28, the J gene TRBJ1-5; D remains ambiguous. The CDR3 loop spans 13 amino acids. Looked up from germline, CDR1 is MDHEN and CDR2 is SYDVKM. The germline V and J ends were trimmed by 3 bases and 6 bases, with 9 bases remaining between them. CDR3 protein: CASSLFAGQPQHF. For the CDR3, the DNA is TGTGCCAGCAGTTTGTTCGCCGGTCAGCCCCAGCATTTT.

DNA of the CDR3: TGTGCCATCAGTGAGTCGTCAGGCTCTAATGAAAAACTGTTTTTT. Translating gives CAISESSGSNEKLFF. The J gene is TRBJ1-4, the V gene TRBV10-3; no firm D call. CDR1 ENHRY and CDR2 SYGVKD come from the germline V gene. CDR3 length: 15 residues. V was cut by 0 bases and J by 3 bases, with 8 bases left in between.

This chain links TRBV30 with TRBJ1-5; possibly TRBD1 for D (6 bases). CDR1 is GTSNPN, CDR2 SVGIG, per germline (reference sequence). The CDR3 runs 13 residues. V was cut by 1 base and J by 7 bases, with 11 bases left in between. CDR3 DNA: TGTGCCTGGAGTGACAGGGTTGAACAGCCCCAGCATTTT. Protein: CAWSDRVEQPQHF. Supplemented by reference TRBV30 and TRBJ1-5, the full variable domain reads SQTIHQWPATLVQPVGSPLSLECTVEGTSNPNLYWYRQAAGRGLQLLFYSVGIGQISSEVPQNLSASRPQDRQFILSSKKLLLSDSGFYLCAWSDRVEQPQHFGDGTRLSIL.

The chain carries TRBV21-1 and TRBJ1-4; TRBD1 reflects the table's D call only, with no check against the DNA. TRBV21-1 is classified as a pseudogene. The CDR3 runs to 14 residues. The CDR3 loop is CASNPGQGNEKLFF. In DNA form, the CDR3 reads TGTGCCAGCAACCCGGGACAGGGGAATGAAAAACTGTTTTTT.

The rearrangement links TRBV6-2 or TRBV6-3 to TRBJ1-1, with 9 bases lining up with TRBD1. The CDR3 is 14 residues long. The V gene end was trimmed by 4 bases and the J gene end by 5 bases; junction bases not matched to a gene: 5. CDR1 and CDR2 (germline): MNHEY, SVGEGT. The CDR3 spells CASSLTGGRTEAFF. In DNA form, the CDR3 reads TGTGCCAGCAGTTTGACAGGGGGAAGGACTGAAGCTTTCTTT.